This entry lists 21 T cell receptor beta chains sequenced from one sample in a study of blood T cells in healthy people across ages. Using a J-beta primer mix together with a sample-barcoded 5' primer, a second PCR was run for about 6 to 12 cycles. Via MiXCR, TCRdb re-called the 5' RACE reads, giving one row per CDR3 protein. The data hold 650,000 to 1,000,000 distinct CDR3 sequences, with 35% to 40% observed a single time. Material: blood. The receptors were gathered from a man younger than 35 in good health.

This clonotype was recorded a few times. The chain uses TRBV7-9 and TRBJ1-2; 7 nucleotides match TRBD1. The CDR3 has 19 amino acids. CDR1 is SEHNR and CDR2 is FQNEAQ in the germline V gene (reference sequence). Trimming removed 6 bases from V and 1 base from J; junction bases left unmatched: 20. The CDR3, as DNA: TGTGCCAGCAGGCCTATACAGGGGATGACAAGAGAGGGTAACTATGGCTACACCTTC. Translating gives CASRPIQGMTREGNYGYTF.

The chain links TRBV3-1 to TRBJ2-1, with 13 bases matching TRBD2. Germline assignment: CDR1 LGHDT and CDR2 YNNKEL (reference sequence). V lost 6 bases, J lost 4 bases, and 9 bases stayed unmatched. This CDR3 is built from 17 residues. CDR3: CASRSGLAGATYNEQFF. CDR3 coding DNA: TGTGCCAGCAGATCCGGACTAGCGGGGGCTACGTACAATGAGCAGTTCTTC.

At least ten counts were recorded for this clonotype. The CDR3 DNA reads as TGCAGTGCTAGAGCACCGACAGGGGAAGATACGCAGTATTTT. It yields the protein CSARAPTGEDTQYF. The chain uses TRBV20-1 and TRBJ2-3; 8 bases fit TRBD1. Germline V CDR1 and CDR2: DFQATT, SNEGSKA (reference sequence). The V and J ends lost 1 base and 5 bases, in that order; junction bases with no gene match: 5. CDR3 length: 14 residues.

The V call is TRBV6-6, the J call TRBJ1-5; TRBD1 aligns across 7 bases. The CDR3 has 15 amino acids. V gave up 5 bases and J gave up 7 bases; unmatched junction bases: 11. Per germline, CDR1 MNHNY and CDR2 SVGAGI (reference sequence). The CDR3 DNA follows: TGTGCCAGCAGTAGAACGACAGGGACGCAACAGCCCCAGCATTTT. It is translated as CASSRTTGTQQPQHF.

There are a few counts of this clonotype. The genes are TRBV10-3 and TRBJ1-4; D is ambiguous. V gave up 5 bases and J gave up 8 bases, with 18 bases separating them. The CDR3 is made up of 15 amino acids. Germline lookup yields CDR1 ENHRY and CDR2 SYGVKD. The CDR3 nucleotides are TGTGCCATCAGTTTAAGCCCCGGGTTTGGCGAAAAACTGTTTTTT. Encoded protein: CAISLSPGFGEKLFF.

The chain links TRBV4-2 to TRBJ1-6; D ambiguous. V lost 4 bases and J 7 bases, leaving 8 bases between the germline ends. The CDR3 loop spans 13 amino acids. CDR1 is LGHNA and CDR2 is YNFKEQ in the germline V gene. CDR3 sequence: CASSPLSNSPLHF. CDR3 bases: TGTGCCAGCAGCCCCCTATCCAATTCACCCCTCCACTTT.

This clonotype was seen more than once but under ten times. The chain combines TRBV6-6 with TRBJ2-5; weak D call: TRBD1 (6 bases). The J call may be incorrect, as the DNA end agrees better with TRBJ2-7. The CDR3 spans 14 residues. Germline V gene lookup returns CDR1 MNHNY and CDR2 SVGAGI (reference sequence). The CDR3 is CASSYGQGQVEQYF. For the CDR3, the DNA is TGTGCCAGCAGTTACGGGCAGGGGCAGGTCGAGCAGTACTTC.

The gene calls are TRBV29-1 and TRBJ1-1; D remains ambiguous. This CDR3 contains 11 residues. Germline V gene data show CDR1 as SQVTM and CDR2 as ANQGSEA. V lost 7 bases and J 9 bases, leaving 15 bases between the germline ends. The CDR3 loop is CSAFRDKQAFF. The CDR3 nucleotides read TGCAGCGCTTTCCGAGATAAACAAGCTTTCTTT. The whole variable domain, filled in from reference TRBV29-1 and TRBJ1-1, reads SAVISQKPSRDICQRGTSLTIQCQVDSQVTMMFWYRQQPGQSLTLIATANQGSEATYESGFVIDKFPISRPNLTFSTLTVSNMSPEDSSIYLCSAFRDKQAFFGQGTRLTVV.

This clonotype has a handful of counts. The V call is TRBV20-1, the J call TRBJ1-5; D ambiguous. The CDR3 is 15 amino acids. The ends were cut back, 7 bases at V and 0 bases at J, with 16 bases in the middle. Germline CDR1 is DFQATT and CDR2 is SNEGSKA (reference sequence). Here the CDR3 reads CSVGSKVYSNQPQHF. CDR3 sequence (DNA): TGCAGTGTGGGCAGTAAAGTTTATAGCAATCAGCCCCAGCATTTT.

The V gene is TRBV25-1, the J gene TRBJ1-2; D is perhaps TRBD1 (5 bases). V lost 4 bases to trimming and J lost 8 bases, with 14 bases between them. CDR1 MGHDK and CDR2 SYGVNS come from the germline V gene. The CDR3 is 13 residues long. The CDR3 spells CASSASGTSGYTF. The CDR3 DNA is TGTGCCAGCAGTGCTTCCGGGACGAGCGGCTACACCTTC.

In its sample, this clonotype was seen a few times. The rearrangement links TRBV25-1 to TRBJ2-7, with 8 nucleotides matching TRBD1. The ends lost 3 bases at V and 5 bases at J; junction bases unmatched: 9. Germline lookup yields CDR1 MGHDK and CDR2 SYGVNS. The CDR3 runs 15 residues. CDR3 protein: CASSDSSGTGDEQYF. CDR3 sequence (DNA): TGTGCCAGCAGTGACTCTTCTGGGACAGGCGACGAGCAGTACTTC.

This clonotype was seen a handful of times. This chain uses TRBV7-2 with TRBJ2-4; no definite D call. CDR1 and CDR2 (germline): SGHTA, FQGNSA. This CDR3 contains 12 residues. V gave up 6 bases and J gave up 13 bases, with 16 bases separating them. CDR3 region: CASRKLVNEQYF. CDR3 bases: TGTGCCAGCAGGAAGTTAGTGAATGAGCAGTACTTC.

The count of this clonotype is one. Sequence at one end of the junction differs from germline and may be a read error. The rearrangement links TRBV12-3 or TRBV12-4 to TRBJ2-5; 8 bases map to TRBD1. The CDR3 covers 15 residues. DNA for the CDR3: TGTGCCAGCAGTTTGAACAGGGGGTTCCAAGAGGCCCAGTACTTC. Its protein product is CASSLNRGFQEAQYF.

The chain links TRBV27 to TRBJ1-5, with D possibly TRBD1 on 5 matching bases. CDR1 is MNHEY and CDR2 is SMNVEV in the germline V gene (reference sequence). V lost 5 bases, J lost 6 bases, and 11 bases lay in between. The CDR3 extends over 13 amino acids. CDR3 protein: CASSPGGIQPQHF. The CDR3 nucleotides read TGTGCCAGCAGTCCGGGGGGGATTCAGCCCCAGCATTTT.

This clonotype was detected only a few times. The rearrangement uses TRBV3-1 and TRBJ1-5; D is perhaps TRBD1 (5 bases). The CDR3 has 15 amino acids. CDR1 and CDR2 from the germline V gene are LGHDT and YNNKEL (reference sequence). V lost 0 bases to trimming and J lost 4 bases, with 10 bases between them. CDR3 DNA sequence: TGTGCCAGCAGCCAAGATGGGGCAGGGAATCAGCCCCAGCATTTT. Its translation is CASSQDGAGNQPQHF.

In its sample, this clonotype was seen a few times. This chain joins TRBV6-2 or TRBV6-3 and TRBJ2-3; D may be TRBD1 or TRBD2 (5 bases each). Germline CDR1 and CDR2: MNHEY and SVGEGT. Trimming took off 5 bases at V and 2 bases at J, with 17 bases between the two ends. There are 16 residues in the CDR3. The CDR3 sequence is CASSGPGRPITDTQYF. In nucleotides, the CDR3 is TGTGCCAGCAGTGGGCCGGGACGACCTATCACAGATACGCAGTATTTT.

The chain links TRBV29-1 to TRBJ1-2, with TRBD1 identical over 10 bases. The CDR3 is made up of 11 amino acids. Germline CDR1 reads SQVTM; CDR2 reads ANQGSEA. Losses at the gene ends were 1 base for V and 11 bases for J; bases not matched to a gene: 1. The CDR3 spells CSVEGGQGYTF. Written as DNA, the CDR3 is TGCAGCGTTGAAGGGGGACAGGGGTACACCTTC.

Regarding this clonotype: Germline is not matched at one junction end, which may reflect a read error. This chain joins TRBV7-9 and TRBJ1-5; 8 bases are shared with TRBD1. The CDR3 extends over 14 amino acids. Per the germline V gene, CDR1 is SEHNR and CDR2 is FQNEAQ (reference sequence). The CDR3, as DNA: TGTGCCAGCAGCCCGGACAGGGCAGATCAGCCCCAGAATTTT. Translating gives CASSPDRADQPQNF.

In its sample, this clonotype was seen a few times. The J gene is TRBJ2-7, the V gene TRBV10-3, with TRBD1 matching 7 bases. The J call may be faulty, since TRBJ2-5 better matches the DNA end. The CDR3 has 16 amino acids. Germline V gene sequence: CDR1 ENHRY, CDR2 SYGVKD. CDR3 region: CAAAARRTGTEETQYF. DNA for the CDR3: TGTGCCGCAGCAGCCCGGCGGACAGGAACCGAAGAGACCCAGTACTTC.

This clonotype has ten or more counts. The chain employs TRBV4-1 and TRBJ1-1; TRBD1 matches at 8 bases. The CDR3 spans 15 residues. Trimming cost V 0 bases and J 1 base; bases outside gene matches: 1. Germline loops: CDR1 MGHRA, CDR2 YSYEKL. This CDR3 reads CASSQDDRGNTEAFF. The CDR3 coding sequence is TGCGCCAGCAGCCAAGATGACAGGGGGAACACTGAAGCTTTCTTT.

This clonotype was counted at least ten times. The chain combines TRBV12-3 or TRBV12-4 with TRBJ2-5; D is possibly TRBD1 or TRBD2 (5 bases each). V dropped 6 bases and J dropped 2 bases, with 16 bases sitting between them. There are 15 residues in the CDR3. The CDR3 region has the DNA TGTGCCAGCAGACCGGGACCATGGCAACAAGAGACCCAGTACTTC. This sequence encodes CASRPGPWQQETQYF.